This record looks at one TCR beta chain sequence and its context. The sample belongs to a study of PD-1 blockade in classical Hodgkin lymphoma. Data came from immunoSEQ multiplex PCR; TCRdb stores just in-frame clones and leaves some out. The data contain around 20,000 clones, roughly 80% of them seen just once; the ten biggest clones take up 24%. CDR1 is SGHAT, CDR2 FQNNGV, per germline. Between the trimmed V and J ends, which lost 6 bases and 5 bases, there was a span of 16 bases. There are 14 residues in the CDR3. Autologous stem cell transplantation was followed by relapse in every patient, and brentuximab vedotin exposure varied.

This receptor was taken from a human donor with classical Hodgkin lymphoma. The chain carries TRBV11-2 and TRBJ2-5, with D maybe TRBD2 (6 bases). Sequencing was performed on peripheral blood mononuclear cells (PBMCs), taken at baseline. CDR3 DNA: TGTGCCAGCAGACCAATGGCGGGGAGTGAGACCCAGTACTTC. It translates to CASRPMAGSETQYF.